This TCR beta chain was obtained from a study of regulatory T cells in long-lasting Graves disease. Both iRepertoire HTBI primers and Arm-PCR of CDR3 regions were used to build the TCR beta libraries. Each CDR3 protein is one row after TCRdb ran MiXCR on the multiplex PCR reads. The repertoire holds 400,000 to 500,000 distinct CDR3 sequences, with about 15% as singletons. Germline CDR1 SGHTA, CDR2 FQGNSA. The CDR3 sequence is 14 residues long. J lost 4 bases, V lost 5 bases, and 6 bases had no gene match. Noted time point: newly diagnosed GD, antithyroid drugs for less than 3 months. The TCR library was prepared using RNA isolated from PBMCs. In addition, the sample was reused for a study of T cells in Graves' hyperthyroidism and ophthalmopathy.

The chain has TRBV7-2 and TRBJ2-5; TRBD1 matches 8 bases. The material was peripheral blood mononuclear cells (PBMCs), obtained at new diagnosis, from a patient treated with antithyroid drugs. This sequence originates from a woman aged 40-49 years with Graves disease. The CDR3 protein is CASSIRQGSETQYF. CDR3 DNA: TGTGCCAGCAGCATAAGACAGGGGTCAGAGACCCAGTACTTC.